Listed below are T cell receptor beta chains from one sample, sequenced in a study of T cell responses to AZD1222 COVID-19 vaccine. Produced via immunoSEQ multiplex PCR; TCRdb's table is partial and in-frame only. The sample has approximately 110,000 clones; approximately 92% are singletons. Here the sequenced sample was peripheral blood, taken 28 days after the second AZD1222 dose. The origin of the receptors is an adult who received the AZD1222 COVID-19 vaccine. Each CDR3 is given with its conserved first and last residue. The D gene is left open where the match is weak. A row's size may be missing; if present it is once, few, many or a size class.

TRBV29-1	TRBJ2-1	NA	NA	TGCAGCGTCGAATCTATTGTAGACAGTAGCTCCTACAATGAGCAGTTCTTC	CSVESIVDSSSYNEQFF
TRBV6-5	TRBJ1-5	NA	NA	TGTGCCAGCAGTTGGCAGGCTGATCAGCCCCAGCATTTT	CASSWQADQPQHF
TRBV9	TRBJ1-2	NA	NA	TGTGCCAGCAGCGTAGAAGGTGGCGATGGCTACACCTTC	CASSVEGGDGYTF
TRBV18	TRBJ1-1	NA	TRBD1	TGTGCCAGCTCACCATTGCACAGGGGGGACTACACTGAAGCTTTCTTT	CASSPLHRGDYTEAFF
TRBV19	TRBJ2-7	NA	NA	TGTGCCAGTAGTATCAACGGGGCCACCTACGAGCAGTACTTC	CASSINGATYEQYF
TRBV25-1	TRBJ1-1	NA	TRBD1	TGTGCCAGCAGTATACAGGGGAAAGCTTTCTTT	CASSIQGKAFF
TRBV7-9	TRBJ2-2	NA	NA	TGTGCCAGCAGCTTAGAGCGGCCGGGCACCGGGGAGCTGTTTTTT	CASSLERPGTGELFF
TRBV20-1	TRBJ1-2	NA	NA	TGCAGTGCTAGTTTGGCATCCCTAAACTATGGCTACACCTTC	CSASLASLNYGYTF
TRBV4-2	TRBJ1-2	NA	NA	TGTGCCAGCAGCCAGGGGGACTCCCGAACGGGAGGCTACACCTTC	CASSQGDSRTGGYTF
TRBV10-3	TRBJ2-5	NA	NA	TGTGCCATCGGGCGGGTCCAAGAGACCCAGTACTTC	CAIGRVQETQYF
TRBV10-3	TRBJ2-1	once	TRBD1	TGTGCCATCAGTGATGTCAGGACAGGGCAATACAATGAGCAGTTCTTC	CAISDVRTGQYNEQFF
TRBV7-9	TRBJ2-7	NA	NA	TGTGCCAGCAGCTTAGGGGCGGACAGAACCTACGAGCAGTACTTC	CASSLGADRTYEQYF
TRBV29-1	TRBJ1-1	NA	NA	TGCAGCGTTACCGGGACGATCACCTATGAAGCTTTCTTT	CSVTGTITYEAFF
TRBV28	TRBJ2-2	NA	NA	TGTGCCAGCAGTTGGTCGGGGCGGGAGAACACCGGGGAGCTGTTTTTT	CASSWSGRENTGELFF
TRBV19	TRBJ2-5	NA	TRBD1	TGTGCCAGTAGTTTGGACAGGGGGGATCAAGAGACCCAGTACTTC	CASSLDRGDQETQYF
TRBV5-5	TRBJ1-1	NA	NA	TGTGCCAGCAGAATAATAGGTTCCGTGAACACTGAAGCTTTCTTT	CASRIIGSVNTEAFF
TRBV19	TRBJ1-6	once	TRBD1	TGTGCCAGTAGTGAACAGGGGGCCACCGGTAATTCACCCCTCCACTTT	CASSEQGATGNSPLHF
TRBV6-6	TRBJ2-1	NA	TRBD2	TGTGCCATCCGGACTAGCGGGAACAATGAGCAGTTCTTC	CAIRTSGNNEQFF
TRBV9	TRBJ1-1	NA	NA	TGTGCCAGCAGCGTAATCCCGAACACTGAAGCTTTCTTT	CASSVIPNTEAFF
TRBV3-1/TRBV3-2	TRBJ2-1	NA	TRBD2	TGTGCCAGCAGCCAACCAACTAGCGGGAGAAAGGAGCAGTTCTTC	CASSQPTSGRKEQFF
TRBV2	TRBJ2-2	NA	NA	TGTGCCAGCACCCTGGAGGGGCCCGGGGAGCTGTTTTTT	CASTLEGPGELFF
TRBV6-5	TRBJ2-1	NA	NA	TGTGCCAGCAGTCCGTCGATCGTCAATGAGCAGTTCTTC	CASSPSIVNEQFF
TRBV12-3/TRBV12-4	TRBJ2-3	NA	NA	TGTGCCAGCAGTTTCTCGACCGGTGCGCAGTATTTT	CASSFSTGAQYF
TRBV12-3/TRBV12-4	TRBJ1-4	NA	NA	TGTGCCAGCAGTTCAAATGAAAAACTGTTTTTT	CASSSNEKLFF
TRBV13	TRBJ2-2	NA	TRBD2	TGTGCCAGCAGCAATCGGGGGGGGCCGCCCGGGGAGCTGTTTTTT	CASSNRGGPPGELFF
TRBV4-2	TRBJ2-7	NA	TRBD2	TGTGCCAGCAGCCAAGAATGGTTCGGACTAGCGGGAGGCCCGTTTCTCGAGCAGTACTTC	CASSQEWFGLAGGPFLEQYF
TRBV3-1/TRBV3-2	TRBJ2-1	NA	NA	TGTGCCAGCAGCCAAGCTTGGACCCAACTCTACAATGAGCAGTTCTTC	CASSQAWTQLYNEQFF